This TCR beta chain was observed in a study of blood T cells in healthy people across ages (dated by TCRdb to about 2015). About the study as a whole: Template switching captured roughly one uniquely barcoded TCR beta cDNA molecule per two T cells in model experiments. Using the same blood draw, the study looked at two additional independent replicas of 1 million unique cDNA reads for two donors, one aged 18 to 30 and the other aged 80 or older. To track age-related changes in TCR beta repertoire diversity, the study relied on deep sequencing normalized with unique cDNA molecular identifiers. The donors were split into four age groups: young (average approximately 16 years), middle-aged (39), aged (about 56) and long-lived (approximately 80). To avoid experimental bias, donors of different ages were spread randomly across the sequencing lanes.

This clonotype was seen ten or more times. No cognate antigen has been identified for it. No base-level quality is on record; no much larger clone is a single base apart. The investigation overall reported the following: Estimates of total diversity based on one million sequenced T cells were considered lower bounds and underestimates. Because profiling used bulk unsorted PBMCs, naive and antigen-experienced compartments could not be compared conclusively. There was a strong correlation between observed TCR beta diversity and the percentage of naive T cells measured by flow cytometry. Observed TCR beta diversity per million T cells fell roughly linearly with age, and a significant reduction was already apparent by age around 40. Compared with the aged group, more naive CD4+ T cells, fewer expanded clones and increased TCR diversity were shown by the long-lived group, suggesting age selection. Because donor CMV infection status was unknown, age-related changes in expanded clonotypes were potentially confounded.

The library was built by means of 5' RACE. The instrument was an Illumina HiSeq 2500. A second 7 to 11 cycle PCR used a sample-barcoded 5' primer and a J-beta primer mix. A template-switch 5' adaptor carrying 12 random nucleotides introduced a unique molecular identifier onto each TCR beta cDNA molecule. Each sample yielded at least 3 million CDR3-containing paired-end reads. The Mint cDNA synthesis kit, primed by a TRBC-specific oligonucleotide, was used to synthesize first-strand cDNA from all RNA. After uracil-DNA glycosylase treatment, a first 18-cycle PCR used universal primers M1SS and BC2_uni_R on all cDNA. In the paper's pipeline: Normalization of each sample was performed by random selection of 1 million high-quality reads, each carrying a distinct molecular identifier. Reads sharing molecular identifiers were discarded rather than binned into consensus sequences. MiTCR, with a Q25 quality threshold and the strictest error-elimination algorithm, was used for CDR3 identification, clonotype clustering and error correction. A nonparametric unseen species model using Euler transformation provided a lower-bound estimate of total TCR beta diversity. TCRdb reworked the public reads: Q25 trimming with fastp, MiXCR clone assembly, productive beta chains retained. Records with the same CDR3 protein are collapsed into one entry carrying the most frequent genes and DNA. The V and J calls follow TCRdb's processing rather than the paper's. This sample has 1.5 million to 2 million distinct CDR3 sequences in its table, and 28% of those were observed once. Over 7% of the sample lies in the top ten.

Donors were a few dozen systemically healthy Caucasian individuals from Russia aged roughly 6 to 90 years. Each donor gave approximately 9.3 milliliters of peripheral blood, collected into EDTA-treated Vacutainer tubes. Ficoll-Paque density-gradient centrifugation was used to isolate PBMCs, with at least 6.5 million per sample. Trizol reagent was used to extract total RNA from PBMCs, with at least 6 micrograms per sample. The percentages of naive CD45RAhigh/CD27high T cells were determined by flow cytometry on a PBMC aliquot from every donor. The CDR3 numbers 14 residues from cysteine through phenylalanine. The kept DNA is CDR3 alone, 42 bases in frame from the first base. Reading the germline V gene (reference sequence) gives CDR1 DFQATT and CDR2 SNEGSKA. Trimming leaves V shorter by 3 bases and J shorter by 6 bases, with the junction holding 6 bases beyond the gene matches.

Sequencing input: blood. This receptor was obtained from a woman in her 30s in good health. The V and J segments used are TRBV20-1 and TRBJ2-1; the junction holds 9 bases that match TRBD2. The CDR3 protein sequence reads: CSARAASGINEQFF. DNA sequence: TGCAGTGCTAGGGCCGCTAGCGGGATCAATGAGCAGTTCTTC.